Shown below are 23 T cell receptor beta chains from a single sample sequenced in a study of T cells after yellow fever vaccination. TCRdb itself ran the 5' RACE reads through MiXCR, one entry per CDR3 protein. This sample has about 320,000 distinct CDR3 sequences, with approximately 12% found just once. Material: CD4+ T cells sorted from PBMCs, obtained 15 days after the yellow fever booster vaccination. The receptors were gathered from a man between 18 and 35 years old who received the YFV17D yellow fever vaccine.

This clonotype was detected only a few times. V gene TRBV5-1 combines with J gene TRBJ1-1, with 10 bases lining up with TRBD1. CDR3 length equals 14 residues. The germline V gene encodes CDR1 SGHRS and CDR2 YFSETQ. The ends lost 3 bases at V and 3 bases at J; junction bases unmatched: 2. DNA of the CDR3: TGCGCCAGCAGCTGGGACAGGGGTGACACTGAAGCTTTCTTT. This codes for CASSWDRGDTEAFF. The full variable domain, completed using reference TRBV5-1 and TRBJ1-1, is KAGVTQTPRYLIKTRGQQVTLSCSPISGHRSVSWYQQTPGQGLQFLFEYFSETQRNKGNFPGRFSGRQFSNSRSEMNVSTLELGDSALYLCASSWDRGDTEAFFGQGTRLTVV.

This clonotype was detected a few times. The chain uses TRBV20-1 and TRBJ1-1; D call uncertain. Germline loops: CDR1 DFQATT, CDR2 SNEGSKA (reference sequence). Trimming pared 3 bases from V and 0 bases from J, leaving 17 bases between. This CDR3 has 16 residues. Written as DNA, the CDR3 is TGCAGTGCTAGGACCCCCCTGGCGGGTTTGAACACTGAAGCTTTCTTT. Translation: CSARTPLAGLNTEAFF.

V usage is TRBV28 and J usage is TRBJ2-7, with D possibly being TRBD1 (6 bases). The CDR3 length is 16 residues. CDR1 and CDR2 from the germline V gene are MDHEN and SYDVKM. Trimming left V 6 bases short and J 3 bases short, with 21 bases between. In DNA form, the CDR3 reads TGTGCCAGCAGCCTTGGGTCCCTTACAGGGAACTACGAGCAGTACGTC. Protein sequence: CASSLGSLTGNYEQYV.

This clonotype has a count of ten or more. This sequence joins TRBV13 and TRBJ2-7; 10 bases map to TRBD2. Germline CDR1 PRHDT, CDR2 FYEKMQ (reference sequence). J was trimmed by 2 bases and V by 6 bases; bases with no gene match: 4. This CDR3 is 14 amino acids long. The DNA of the CDR3 is TGTGCCAGCAGATTCAGCGGGGGGGCCTACGAGCAGTACTTC. Translating gives CASRFSGGAYEQYF.

For the CDR3, the DNA is TGCGCCAGCAGCGAGGACAGGGGGCGAGTGACCCAGTACTTC. Its translation is CASSEDRGRVTQYF. The V gene is TRBV5-1, the J gene TRBJ2-5; 11 bases agree with TRBD1. This CDR3 has 14 amino acids. The V gene's germline CDR1 is SGHRS and CDR2 YFSETQ. Trimming removed 4 bases from V and 7 bases from J; junction bases left unmatched: 6.

Ten or more counts support this clonotype. The chain employs TRBV5-1 and TRBJ2-3, with D tentatively TRBD2 (7 bases). CDR1 and CDR2 from the germline V gene are SGHRS and YFSETQ. V gave up 2 bases and J gave up 2 bases, with 12 bases separating them. The CDR3 loop spans 15 amino acids. This CDR3 reads CASSFPGGNTDTQYF. The CDR3, as DNA: TGCGCCAGCAGCTTTCCGGGGGGCAACACAGATACGCAGTATTTT.

J is TRBJ1-5 and V is TRBV12-3 or TRBV12-4; D unclear. V lost 9 bases and J 0 bases, leaving 12 bases between the germline ends. This CDR3 has 14 amino acids. The CDR3 is CASTQDFSNQPQHF. DNA for the CDR3: TGTGCCAGTACCCAGGACTTTAGCAATCAGCCCCAGCATTTT.

This clonotype was seen a handful of times. V and J are TRBV5-1 and TRBJ1-1; TRBD1 matches at 9 bases. The CDR3 has 16 amino acids. CDR1 is SGHRS and CDR2 is YFSETQ in the germline V gene. The junction had 4 bases not matched to a gene; V was cut back by 0 bases and J by 1 base. The CDR3 DNA is TGCGCCAGCAGCTTGGGCACAGGGGGCCAGAACACTGAAGCTTTCTTT. Residues: CASSLGTGGQNTEAFF.

This clonotype was recorded at least ten times. The J gene is TRBJ2-7, the V gene TRBV7-2; D gene unclear. In germline, CDR1 is SGHTA, CDR2 FQGNSA. The CDR3 contains 14 residues. Trimming removed 1 base from V and 4 bases from J, with 11 bases in between. The CDR3 reads CASSLGGIRYEQYF. In DNA, the CDR3 is TGTGCCAGCAGCTTAGGGGGTATTCGGTACGAGCAGTACTTC.

The chain is built from TRBV5-1 and TRBJ2-5; tentative D call: TRBD2 (6 bases). The ends were cut back, 1 base at V and 4 bases at J, with 17 bases in the middle. The CDR3 length is 16 residues. Germline loops: CDR1 SGHRS, CDR2 YFSETQ. CDR3 coding DNA: TGCGCCAGCAGCTTGTTTCTCGGTAGCGGTAGAGAGACCCAGTACTTC. Residues: CASSLFLGSGRETQYF.

The chain couples TRBV5-1 to TRBJ1-4; unclear D gene. This CDR3 spans 15 amino acids. V was trimmed by 4 bases and J by 0 bases, leaving 10 bases between them. CDR1 and CDR2 from the germline V gene are SGHRS and YFSETQ. CDR3 amino acids: CASSPIPATNEKLFF. The DNA for the CDR3 is TGCGCCAGCAGCCCCATCCCTGCAACTAATGAAAAACTGTTTTTT.

Only a few counts were recorded for this clonotype. This CDR3 is CASSLRRSGANVLTF. The CDR3 DNA is TGTGCCAGCAGCTTACGCAGGTCTGGGGCCAACGTCCTGACTTTC. This chain uses TRBV7-9 with TRBJ2-6; the D is unclear. The CDR3 sequence is 15 residues long. Germline V gene data show CDR1 as SEHNR and CDR2 as FQNEAQ (reference sequence). Deletions cut 2 bases from V and 1 base from J, with 6 bases between.

In this sample, this clonotype turned up a few times. This sequence joins TRBV20-1 and TRBJ1-2, with 8 bases that match TRBD1. The V segment lost 5 bases and the J segment 6 bases; nucleotides outside the gene matches: 5. Per germline, CDR1 DFQATT and CDR2 SNEGSKA (reference sequence). CDR3 size: 12 residues. CDR3 protein: CSAPDRAHGYTF. The CDR3 DNA sequence: TGCAGTGCTCCGGACAGGGCTCATGGCTACACCTTC.

This clonotype was seen more than once but under ten times. The rearrangement links TRBV11-2 to TRBJ2-1, with D possibly being TRBD2 (6 bases). Looked up from germline, CDR1 is SGHAT and CDR2 is FQNNGV. This CDR3 contains 13 residues. V lost 5 bases and J lost 8, with 13 bases in between. The DNA for the CDR3 is TGTGCCAGCAGCACGAGGACTATTTATGAGCAGTTCTTC. Translating it yields CASSTRTIYEQFF.

The sample holds a few counts of this clonotype. V and J are TRBV7-9 and TRBJ2-3, with D maybe TRBD2 (5 bases). Trimming took 3 bases from V and 1 from J, leaving 8 bases between them. Germline CDR1 SEHNR, CDR2 FQNEAQ (reference sequence). The CDR3 contains 14 residues. The CDR3 bases are TGTGCCAGCAGCTTCAGGACTGGCACAGATACGCAGTATTTT. Residues: CASSFRTGTDTQYF.

This clonotype turned up a few times. This sequence joins TRBV19 and TRBJ1-2; 7 bases line up with TRBD1. Per germline, CDR1 LNHDA and CDR2 SQIVND (reference sequence). This CDR3 comprises 15 residues. The ends lost 7 bases at V and 6 bases at J; junction bases unmatched: 14. DNA for the CDR3: TGTGCCAGTACCCCAAGGGCAGGGGGGAAGAATGGCTACACCTTC. It codes for CASTPRAGGKNGYTF.

This clonotype was picked up a small number of times. The genes are TRBV11-1 and TRBJ2-1; the D call may be TRBD1 or TRBD2 (6 bases each). Germline V gives CDR1 SGHAT, CDR2 FQDESV (reference sequence). The germline V and J ends were trimmed by 0 bases and 12 bases, with 12 bases remaining between them. This CDR3 comprises 13 residues. The CDR3 DNA reads TGTGCCAGCAGCTTAGCCGGAGGGGGAGGGCAGTTCTTC. This translates into CASSLAGGGGQFF.

This clonotype was counted between two and nine times. The V and J genes are TRBV2 and TRBJ2-2; perhaps TRBD2 as D (6 bases). Germline V gives CDR1 SNHLY, CDR2 FYNNEI. V lost 4 bases and J lost 4, with 16 bases in between. The CDR3 totals 16 residues. The CDR3 bases are TGTGCCAGCAGTGTGGACCGTCAGGGAGGCACCGGGGAGCTGTTTTTT. Translated: CASSVDRQGGTGELFF.

This clonotype was detected once. J is TRBJ1-2 and V is TRBV18; D unclear. Per the germline V gene, CDR1 is KGHSH and CDR2 is LQKENI. V lost 4 bases to trimming and J lost 4 bases, with 13 bases between them. The CDR3 sequence is 14 residues long. The CDR3 is CASSLSGLGYGYTF. For the CDR3, the DNA is TGTGCCAGCTCACTTTCGGGGTTGGGCTATGGCTACACCTTC.

This clonotype was detected ten times or more. This chain joins TRBV10-3 and TRBJ2-3, with a possible D match to TRBD2 (7 bases). Germline V CDR1 and CDR2: ENHRY, SYGVKD. The length of the CDR3 is 16 residues. With 2 bases removed from V and 3 bases from J, the gap between germline ends came to 15 bases. The CDR3 bases are TGTGCCATCAGTGAGGGACGGGGGGCCGGTACAGATACGCAGTATTTT. Protein sequence: CAISEGRGAGTDTQYF.

This clonotype appeared many times. The gene calls are TRBV7-2 and TRBJ1-1, with D unresolved. In germline, CDR1 is SGHTA, CDR2 FQGNSA. Trimming took off 0 bases at V and 1 base at J, with 6 bases between the two ends. CDR3 length equals 14 residues. CDR3 residues: CASSLAWENTEAFF. CDR3 DNA sequence: TGTGCCAGCAGCTTAGCGTGGGAGAACACTGAAGCTTTCTTT.

V and J are TRBV30 and TRBJ2-3; 13 nucleotides line up with TRBD2. V gave up 0 bases and J gave up 3 bases; unmatched junction bases: 3. CDR1 GTSNPN and CDR2 SVGIG come from the germline V gene (reference sequence). This CDR3 region has 16 residues. This CDR3 reads CAWSVLAGGRTDTQYF. The CDR3 nucleotides read TGTGCCTGGAGTGTACTAGCGGGGGGGCGAACAGATACGCAGTATTTT.

The V and J genes are TRBV6-6 and TRBJ1-5; the match to TRBD1 covers 12 bases. The CDR3 is 15 amino acids. The trim removed 6 bases at V and 9 bases at J, leaving 9 bases unmatched. Germline assignment: CDR1 MNHNY and CDR2 SVGAGI (reference sequence). The CDR3 is CASRGGTGGYRPQHF. DNA of the CDR3: TGTGCCAGCAGGGGGGGGACAGGGGGCTATCGGCCCCAGCATTTT.